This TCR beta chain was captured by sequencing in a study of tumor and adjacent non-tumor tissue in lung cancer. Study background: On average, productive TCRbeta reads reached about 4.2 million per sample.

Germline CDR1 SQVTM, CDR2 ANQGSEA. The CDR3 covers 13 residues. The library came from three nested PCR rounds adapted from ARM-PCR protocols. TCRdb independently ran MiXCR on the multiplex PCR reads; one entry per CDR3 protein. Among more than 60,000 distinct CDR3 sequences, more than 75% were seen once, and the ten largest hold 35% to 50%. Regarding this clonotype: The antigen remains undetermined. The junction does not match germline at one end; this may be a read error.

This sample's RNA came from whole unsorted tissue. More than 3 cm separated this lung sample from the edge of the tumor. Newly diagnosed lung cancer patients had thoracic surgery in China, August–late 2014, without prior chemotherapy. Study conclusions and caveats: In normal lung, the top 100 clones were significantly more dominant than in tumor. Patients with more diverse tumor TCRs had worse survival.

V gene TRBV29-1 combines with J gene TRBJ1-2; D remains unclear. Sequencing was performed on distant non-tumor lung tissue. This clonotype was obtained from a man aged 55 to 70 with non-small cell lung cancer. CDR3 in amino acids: CGVQHSGTNGYTF. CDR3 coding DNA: TGCGGCGTACAGCACTCAGGTACTAATGGCTACACCTTC.